The 19 T cell receptor beta chains below were found in one sample sequenced in a study of synovial regulatory T cells in juvenile arthritis. Clones were sequenced by immunoSEQ multiplex PCR, and TCRdb holds only the in-frame ones, with some missing. The specimen's table records more than 9,500 clones. The sample taken for sequencing was Treg cells from blood. Subset described: remaining (HLA-DR-negative) circulating blood Treg cells. The receptor set was obtained from a donor younger than 30 with juvenile idiopathic arthritis.

This chain uses TRBV5-1 with TRBJ1-2; TCRdb reports TRBD1, a call that lacks DNA to check it against. This CDR3 has 14 amino acids. The DNA is not on file. Germline-derived CDR1 and CDR2 are SGHRS and YFSETQ. The CDR3 loop is CASRQGALNYGYTF.

The chain combines TRBV6-1 with TRBJ1-5. The germline gives CDR1 MNHNS, CDR2 SASEGT. This CDR3 is 13 amino acids long. The DNA sequence is not available. CDR3 sequence reads: CASSERLPGPQHF.

J is TRBJ1-5 and V is TRBV23-1; checking the TCRdb D call of TRBD1 is not possible without DNA. TRBV23-1 is an ORF, with its function uncertain. The CDR3 totals 16 residues. The DNA sequence is not available. CDR3 loop: CASSHSRQVSNQPQHF.

This chain connects TRBV16 to TRBJ1-1. The CDR3 extends over 14 amino acids. DNA is not on record. The germline V gene has CDR1 KGHSY and CDR2 FQNENV. The CDR3 loop reads CASSQSSGDGEAFF.

J is TRBJ2-1 and V is TRBV6-1; TCRdb selects TRBD2, and the lack of DNA leaves this call unchecked. The CDR3 extends over 15 amino acids. Nucleotide data are not available. CDR1 MNHNS and CDR2 SASEGT come from the germline V gene. The CDR3 region is CASRDDGFNYNEQFF.

This rearrangement joins TRBV10-3 to TRBJ2-2; TCRdb designates TRBD1, a call that cannot be tested without DNA. This CDR3 is built from 12 residues. The entry carries no DNA sequence. The germline V gene has CDR1 ENHRY and CDR2 SYGVKD. This chain's CDR3 is CAISQNTGELFF.

The V and J genes are TRBV11-2 and TRBJ2-2; TCRdb calls TRBD1, which cannot be checked without DNA. The CDR3 is 15 residues long. The DNA is unrecorded. Germline V lookup: CDR1 SGHAT, CDR2 FQNNGV. The CDR3 loop reads CASSLGQANTGELFF.

The chain has TRBV28 and TRBJ1-5; the TCRdb D gene call, TRBD1, has no DNA to confirm it. CDR1 MDHEN and CDR2 SYDVKM come from the germline V gene. This CDR3 comprises 13 residues. This entry has no DNA. The CDR3: CASRDTFNQPQHF.

The rearrangement links TRBV7-3 to TRBJ2-6. Germline values: CDR1 SGHTA, CDR2 FQGTGA. This CDR3 has 15 amino acids. No DNA appears here. The CDR3 loop is CASSLSHSGANVLTF.

The CDR3 here is CSVEDPGSSGNTIYF. This sequence joins TRBV29-1 and TRBJ1-3. The germline V gene has CDR1 SQVTM and CDR2 ANQGSEA. This CDR3 contains 15 residues. The DNA is unrecorded. Full variable domain (missing parts from reference TRBV29-1 and TRBJ1-3): SAVISQKPSRDICQRGTSLTIQCQVDSQVTMMFWYRQQPGQSLTLIATANQGSEATYESGFVIDKFPISRPNLTFSTLTVSNMSPEDSSIYLCSVEDPGSSGNTIYFGEGSWLTVV.

This chain joins TRBV6-6 and TRBJ1-2; TCRdb's D call of TRBD1 is untestable without DNA. Per the germline V gene, CDR1 is MNHNY and CDR2 is SVGAGI (reference sequence). The CDR3 sequence is 15 residues long. DNA for this receptor is not on file. CDR3 protein: CASRPPRDTNYGYTF.

The V call is TRBV29-1, the J call TRBJ2-3; TCRdb lists TRBD2, though no DNA is available to test this call. Germline CDR1 reads SQVTM; CDR2 reads ANQGSEA. The CDR3 length is 14 residues. This entry has no DNA. The chain's CDR3 is CSVRVLLGTDTQYF.

The chain carries TRBV5-4 and TRBJ2-1; TCRdb selects TRBD2, and the lack of DNA leaves this call unchecked. The CDR3 runs 12 residues. Only the protein is on record. Germline V CDR1 and CDR2: SGHNT, YYREEE (reference sequence). The CDR3 sequence: CASSPAGLEQFF.

This chain uses TRBV28 with TRBJ1-1; the TCRdb D gene call, TRBD1, has no DNA to confirm it. The CDR3 has 11 amino acids. No DNA has been recorded. Germline loops: CDR1 MDHEN, CDR2 SYDVKM. CDR3 amino acids: CASLTHTEAFF.

The genes are TRBV5-6 and TRBJ1-1; TCRdb calls TRBD1, which cannot be checked without DNA. The CDR3 extends over 14 amino acids. DNA for this receptor is not on file. Germline CDR1 reads SGHDT; CDR2 reads YYEEEE. CDR3 sequence reads: CASRRQGMNTEAFF.

The V gene is TRBV10-3, the J gene TRBJ2-2; checking the TCRdb D call of TRBD1 is not possible without DNA. Germline V CDR1 and CDR2: ENHRY, SYGVKD. The length of the CDR3 is 14 residues. No DNA sequence is on record. The CDR3 sequence is CAIGTGTNTGELFF.

The V call is TRBV28, the J call TRBJ1-1. This CDR3 spans 11 amino acids. There is no recorded DNA. Germline lookup yields CDR1 MDHEN and CDR2 SYDVKM. The CDR3: CASSLRGEAFF.

The chain combines TRBV5-6 with TRBJ2-2. CDR1 and CDR2 from the germline V gene are SGHDT and YYEEEE. The CDR3 extends over 15 amino acids. No DNA sequence was recorded. CDR3 in amino acids: CASSFPRSNTGELFF. Full variable domain (remainder filled in from reference TRBV5-6 and TRBJ2-2): DAGVTQSPTHLIKTRGQQVTLRCSPKSGHDTVSWYQQALGQGPQFIFQYYEEEERQRGNFPDRFSGHQFPNYSSELNVNALLLGDSALYLCASSFPRSNTGELFFGEGSRLTVL.

Measured by frequency, this clone is medium-sized. No conserved phenylalanine or tryptophan ends this CDR3, so it is likely a read error. CDR3 sequence reads: CASSQEGEK. V gene TRBV3-2 combines with J gene TRBJ1-1. TRBV3-2 is recorded as a pseudogene. This CDR3 spans 9 amino acids. DNA is not on record.